Presented here are 10 T cell receptor beta chains from one specimen sequenced in a study of cytomegalovirus exposure and HLA in healthy donors. PCR used 60 Vbeta primers and 13 Jbeta primers. This table comes from immunoSEQ multiplex PCR, and its TCRdb copy is limited to in-frame clones, with some not included. This sample has about 170,000 clones, with about four fifths found just once. The sequencing input was PBMCs. Receptors were obtained from a boy aged 2 to 10 in good health and CMV-seronegative.

V is TRBV4-1 and J is TRBJ2-7; 11 nucleotides agree with TRBD2. The CDR3 is 15 amino acids. The V segment lost 3 bases and the J segment 0 bases; nucleotides outside the gene matches: 1. Germline CDR1 and CDR2: MGHRA and YSYEKL. DNA for the CDR3: TGCGCCAGCAGCCAGGGACTAGCGGACTCCTACGAGCAGTACTTC. The encoded protein is CASSQGLADSYEQYF.

This rearrangement joins TRBV19 to TRBJ2-4; possible D gene TRBD1, 5 bases. The CDR3 covers 12 residues. V gave up 4 bases and J gave up 4 bases, with 5 bases separating them. The V gene's germline CDR1 is LNHDA and CDR2 SQIVND (reference sequence). The CDR3 is CASSTGKNIQYF. The CDR3 DNA follows: TGTGCCAGTAGTACAGGGAAAAACATTCAGTACTTC.

The V call is TRBV18, the J call TRBJ2-1; 7 bases are shared with TRBD1. Unmatched junction bases numbered 11, after V lost 6 bases and J lost 6 bases. The germline V gene has CDR1 KGHSH and CDR2 LQKENI. The CDR3 is 15 amino acids. The CDR3 loop reads CASSREGAVLNEQFF. The CDR3 DNA sequence: TGTGCCAGCTCTCGAGAGGGGGCAGTACTCAATGAGCAGTTCTTC.

The chain combines TRBV11-2 with TRBJ2-7; TRBD1 aligns across 7 bases. Trimming cost V 6 bases and J 2 bases; bases outside gene matches: 4. Germline V CDR1 and CDR2: SGHAT, FQNNGV. This CDR3 region has 13 residues. Here the CDR3 reads CASRPGQTYEQYF. The DNA for the CDR3 is TGTGCCAGCAGGCCGGGACAGACCTACGAGCAGTACTTC. Full variable domain (missing parts from reference TRBV11-2 and TRBJ2-7): EAGVAQSPRYKIIEKRQSVAFWCNPISGHATLYWYQQILGQGPKLLIQFQNNGVVDDSQLPKDRFSAERLKGVDSTLKIQPAKLEDSAVYLCASRPGQTYEQYFGPGTRLTVT.

The chain recombines TRBV20-1 with TRBJ2-1; possible D gene TRBD2, 6 bases. V gave up 7 bases and J gave up 8 bases, with 12 bases separating them. The CDR3 loop spans 11 amino acids. CDR1 DFQATT and CDR2 SNEGSKA come from the germline V gene (reference sequence). CDR3 region: CSVLAKHEQFF. CDR3 in DNA: TGCAGTGTTCTAGCGAAGCATGAGCAGTTCTTC.

The J gene is TRBJ1-1, the V gene TRBV7-9; a possible D gene is TRBD1 (5 bases). The germline gives CDR1 SEHNR, CDR2 FQNEAQ (reference sequence). Trimming took off 1 base at V and 2 bases at J, with 20 bases between the two ends. This CDR3 is built from 18 residues. This CDR3 is CASSLEVGAGLLNTEAFF. The CDR3 DNA reads as TGTGCCAGCAGCTTAGAAGTGGGCGCGGGGCTTCTAAACACTGAAGCTTTCTTT.

The chain couples TRBV29-1 to TRBJ1-6; weak D call: TRBD1 (6 bases). Germline CDR1 and CDR2: SQVTM and ANQGSEA. Trimming removed 3 bases at V and 9 bases at J, with 21 bases between. The CDR3 runs 16 residues. CDR3 nucleotides: TGCAGCGTTGAGATAAGGACAGAAGAAAATAGTTCACCCCTCCACTTT. It specifies CSVEIRTEENSSPLHF.

Here the CDR3 reads CASSLAVAGGNEQFF. CDR3 sequence (DNA): TGTGCCAGCAGCTTAGCGGTAGCGGGGGGCAATGAGCAGTTCTTC. The J gene is TRBJ2-1, the V gene TRBV7-6, with 10 bases fitting TRBD2. The germline V gene has CDR1 SGHVS and CDR2 FNYEAQ. The CDR3 is made up of 15 amino acids. Trimming at V came to 0 bases and at J to 6 bases, leaving 2 bases not matched to a gene.

This sequence joins TRBV19 and TRBJ2-1, with a possible D match to TRBD1 (5 bases). The germline V gene encodes CDR1 LNHDA and CDR2 SQIVND (reference sequence). The germline V and J ends were trimmed by 5 bases and 7 bases, with 21 bases remaining between them. The length of the CDR3 is 16 residues. For the CDR3, the DNA is TGTGCCAGTAGTTTAGGGTTAGGGCAGGGAAGGAATGAGCAGTTCTTC. Its translation: CASSLGLGQGRNEQFF.

The V call is TRBV7-9, the J call TRBJ2-7; no definite D call. CDR3 length: 14 residues. Germline-derived CDR1 and CDR2 are SEHNR and FQNEAQ (reference sequence). Trimming shortened V by 1 base and J by 2 bases, and 9 bases separated the two germline ends. The CDR3 DNA reads as TGTGCCAGCAGCTTAGGCAGAATCACCTACGAGCAGTACTTC. Its protein product is CASSLGRITYEQYF. The whole variable domain, remainder taken from reference TRBV7-9 and TRBJ2-7, is DTGVSQNPRHKITKRGQNVTFRCDPISEHNRLYWYRQTLGQGPEFLTYFQNEAQLEKSRLLSDRFSAERPKGSFSTLEIQRTEQGDSAMYLCASSLGRITYEQYFGPGTRLTVT.